Presented here are 20 T cell receptor beta chains from one specimen sequenced in a study of identifying expanded T cells in peripheral blood (dated by TCRdb to about 2019). Library prep was done by the immunoSEQ multiplex PCR assay. TCRdb obtained this table from immuneACCESS and retained in-frame rearrangements with V and J assigned. These tables miss some clones; where compared with another copy, unresolved V genes account for less than half of the shortfall, and the remainder is unexplained. Here the sample has about 90,000 clones; around 83% occur a single time. 4% to 5.5% of the sample goes to the ten largest clones. The sequenced material came from blood. These receptor sequences come from a person aged 18-70 years in good health.

The CDR3 DNA reads as TGTGCCATCAGTGAAGGGGTTGGGGCCACCACTGAAGCTTTCTTT. Residues: CAISEGVGATTEAFF. The chain joins TRBV10-3 to TRBJ1-1, with a weak D call TRBD1 (5 bases). This CDR3 contains 15 residues. Trimming removed 3 bases at V and 4 bases at J, with 15 bases between. The V gene's germline CDR1 is ENHRY and CDR2 SYGVKD.

J is TRBJ2-3 and V is TRBV11-3; the D is unclear. There are 11 residues in the CDR3. The germline gives CDR1 SGHNT, CDR2 YENEEA. The V and J ends lost 10 bases and 8 bases respectively, with 13 bases between them. The CDR3 spells CAIHLGLTQYF. In nucleotides, the CDR3 is TGTGCCATCCACCTAGGTCTTACGCAGTATTTT.

The DNA of the CDR3 is TGTGCCAGCAGCCCCAATGGAAACACCATATATTTT. Amino acids: CASSPNGNTIYF. V gene TRBV11-3 combines with J gene TRBJ1-3; D gene uncertain. From germline, CDR1 is SGHNT and CDR2 YENEEA. The CDR3 has 12 residues. V was clipped by 5 bases and J by 3 bases, with 5 bases between them.

This chain joins TRBV5-1 and TRBJ1-3; D is perhaps TRBD1 (6 bases). There are 19 residues in the CDR3. The V end was cut by 3 bases, the J end by 0 bases, with 22 bases between. From germline, CDR1 is SGHRS and CDR2 YFSETQ. The CDR3 DNA reads as TGCGCCAGCAGCTACAACCCCTTAAAGGACAGCAGCTCTGGAAACACCATATATTTT. It yields the protein CASSYNPLKDSSSGNTIYF.

The chain has TRBV5-6 and TRBJ1-1; weak D call: TRBD1 (5 bases). V shed 2 bases and J shed 1 base, with 6 bases lying between them. The germline gives CDR1 SGHDT, CDR2 YYEEEE. The CDR3 is 13 amino acids. In DNA form, the CDR3 reads TGTGCCAGCAGCTTTCAGGGGAACACTGAAGCTTTCTTT. Translating it yields CASSFQGNTEAFF.

V and J are TRBV7-9 and TRBJ1-2; D is unresolved. The length of the CDR3 is 13 residues. V lost 10 bases and J lost 3, with 15 bases in between. Germline loops: CDR1 SEHNR, CDR2 FQNEAQ (reference sequence). In nucleotides, the CDR3 is TGTGCCACCACCCTAGACCGGGACTATGGCTACACCTTC. This codes for CATTLDRDYGYTF.

The rearrangement uses TRBV7-9 and TRBJ1-1, with TRBD1 as a possible D gene (5 bases). Germline CDR1 and CDR2: SEHNR and FQNEAQ (reference sequence). This CDR3 is 15 amino acids long. V was trimmed by 5 bases and J by 4 bases, leaving 17 bases between them. CDR3 amino acids: CASSLPRVRTTEAFF. In DNA, the CDR3 is TGTGCCAGCAGCCTGCCCAGGGTCCGCACCACTGAAGCTTTCTTT.

The chain joins TRBV7-9 to TRBJ2-5; D is tentatively TRBD1 or TRBD2 (6 bases each). V was trimmed by 8 bases and J by 3 bases, leaving 16 bases between them. This CDR3 region has 14 residues. Germline CDR1 and CDR2: SEHNR and FQNEAQ (reference sequence). The CDR3 loop reads CASLSPGGEETQYF. In DNA, the CDR3 is TGTGCCAGCCTCTCCCCCGGGGGCGAAGAGACCCAGTACTTC.

The V gene is TRBV27, the J gene TRBJ2-7; D unclear. The germline V and J ends were trimmed by 4 bases and 1 base, with 5 bases remaining between them. Per the germline V gene, CDR1 is MNHEY and CDR2 is SMNVEV (reference sequence). The length of the CDR3 is 12 residues. This chain's CDR3 is CASSSRSYEQYF. CDR3 in DNA: TGTGCCAGCAGTTCCCGATCCTACGAGCAGTACTTC.

The V gene is TRBV7-2, the J gene TRBJ1-2, with D possibly TRBD1 on 5 matching bases. Germline V CDR1 and CDR2: SGHTA, FQGNSA. V lost 3 bases, J lost 7 bases, and 9 bases lay in between. CDR3 length: 12 amino acids. In DNA form, the CDR3 reads TGTGCCAGCAGCTTGGACACCCTTGGCTACACCTTC. Amino acids: CASSLDTLGYTF.

This rearrangement joins TRBV7-9 to TRBJ1-1; no firm D call. The CDR3 spans 11 residues. Looked up from germline, CDR1 is SEHNR and CDR2 is FQNEAQ (reference sequence). V lost 5 bases and J 9 bases, leaving 10 bases between the germline ends. CDR3 sequence reads: CASSLDTKAFF. Written as DNA, the CDR3 is TGTGCCAGCAGCCTAGACACGAAAGCTTTCTTT.

A remark on this clone: One junction end does not reproduce the germline sequence, and a read error may be involved. The CDR3 is CASSLIPRGRYYEQFF. DNA for the CDR3: TGTGCCAGCAGCCTGATTCCCCGGGGCCGCTACTATGAGCAGTTCTTC. The chain employs TRBV11-2 and TRBJ2-1, with D tentatively TRBD1 or TRBD2 (5 bases each). The CDR3 has 16 residues. Germline CDR1 and CDR2: SGHAT and FQNNGV.

In its sample, this clone was seen once. The rearrangement joins TRBV5-6 to TRBJ2-3, with a possible D match to TRBD1 (6 bases). The CDR3 runs to 14 residues. CDR1 and CDR2 (germline): SGHDT, YYEEEE. Trimming left V 3 bases short and J 14 bases short, with 22 bases between. The CDR3 nucleotides read TGTGCCAGCAGCTCCAGAACCAGGGGCGGCCGTCTGTATTTT. This translates into CASSSRTRGGRLYF.

This clone appeared many times. The chain combines TRBV9 with TRBJ1-6; D is ambiguous. V dropped 4 bases and J dropped 10 bases, with 12 bases sitting between them. Germline CDR1 SGDLS, CDR2 YYNGEE. CDR3 length equals 13 residues. The CDR3 nucleotides are TGTGCCAGCAGCACGGGCGCGGGATCACCCCTCCACTTT. It translates to CASSTGAGSPLHF.

V and J are TRBV7-9 and TRBJ1-1; D not certain. This CDR3 contains 14 residues. Germline assignment: CDR1 SEHNR and CDR2 FQNEAQ (reference sequence). Deletions cut 3 bases from V and 7 bases from J, with 15 bases between. The CDR3, as DNA: TGTGCCAGCAGCTTGGAGGGATCGTCGAGTGAAGCTTTCTTT. Its translation is CASSLEGSSSEAFF.

This clone appeared a single time. This sequence joins TRBV29-1 and TRBJ2-3; maybe TRBD2 (7 bases). Germline CDR1 and CDR2: SQVTM and ANQGSEA. V lost 6 bases to trimming and J lost 0 bases, with 13 bases between them. The CDR3 totals 14 residues. The CDR3 loop reads CSVGAGHSTDTQYF. Here the CDR3 DNA reads TGCAGCGTCGGAGCGGGACATAGCACAGATACGCAGTATTTT.

The chain employs TRBV7-3 and TRBJ2-1; TRBD1 aligns across 9 bases. The V gene's germline CDR1 is SGHTA and CDR2 FQGTGA. The V segment lost 6 bases and the J segment 16 bases; nucleotides outside the gene matches: 10. CDR3 length equals 12 residues. The CDR3 DNA is TGTGCCAGCAGTTCCCCGGGGACAGGGCAATTCTTC. As protein: CASSSPGTGQFF.

CDR3: CASSLAPAGWDEQYF. The CDR3, as DNA: TGTGCCAGCAGCTTGGCCCCGGCAGGGTGGGACGAGCAGTACTTC. The chain couples TRBV5-5 to TRBJ2-7, with D maybe TRBD1 (5 bases). V was pared by 0 bases and J by 5 bases, with 15 bases between. CDR3 length: 15 amino acids. Germline CDR1 is SGHKS and CDR2 is YYEKEE (reference sequence).

The chain employs TRBV10-3 and TRBJ2-7, with D unresolved. The CDR3 has 11 amino acids. Germline loops: CDR1 ENHRY, CDR2 SYGVKD. V dropped 5 bases and J dropped 4 bases, with 6 bases sitting between them. CDR3 region: CAISPRYEQYF. The DNA for the CDR3 is TGTGCCATCAGTCCCCGATACGAGCAGTACTTC.

The chain employs TRBV7-2 and TRBJ2-1; D is unresolved. The CDR3 totals 14 residues. The germline V gene encodes CDR1 SGHTA and CDR2 FQGNSA. The ends were cut back, 1 base at V and 10 bases at J, with 14 bases in the middle. Here the CDR3 reads CASSLVPLGYEQFF. The CDR3 DNA reads TGTGCCAGCAGCTTAGTGCCGCTGGGATACGAGCAGTTCTTC.